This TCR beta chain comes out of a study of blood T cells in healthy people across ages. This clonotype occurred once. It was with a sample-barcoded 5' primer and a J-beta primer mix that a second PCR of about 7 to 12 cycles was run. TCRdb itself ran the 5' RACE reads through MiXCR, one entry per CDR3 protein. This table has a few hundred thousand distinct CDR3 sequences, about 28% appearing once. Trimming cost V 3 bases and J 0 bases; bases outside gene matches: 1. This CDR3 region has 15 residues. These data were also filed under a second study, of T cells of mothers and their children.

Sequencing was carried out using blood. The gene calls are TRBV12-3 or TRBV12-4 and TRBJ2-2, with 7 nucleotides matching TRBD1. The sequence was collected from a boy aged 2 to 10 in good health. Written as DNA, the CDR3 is TGTGCCAGCAGTTTCAGGGGGTCGAACACCGGGGAGCTGTTTTTT. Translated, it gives CASSFRGSNTGELFF.